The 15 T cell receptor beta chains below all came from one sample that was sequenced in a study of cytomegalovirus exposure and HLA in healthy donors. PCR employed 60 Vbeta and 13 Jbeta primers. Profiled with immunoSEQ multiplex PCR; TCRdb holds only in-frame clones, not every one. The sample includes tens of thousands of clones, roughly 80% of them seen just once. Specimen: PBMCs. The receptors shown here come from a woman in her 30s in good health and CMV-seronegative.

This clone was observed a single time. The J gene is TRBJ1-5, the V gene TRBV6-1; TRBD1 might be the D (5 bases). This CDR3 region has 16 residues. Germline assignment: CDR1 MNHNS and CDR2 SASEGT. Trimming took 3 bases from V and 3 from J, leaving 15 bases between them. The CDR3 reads CASSEFPDSNNQPQHF. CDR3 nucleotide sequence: TGTGCCAGCAGTGAGTTCCCAGACAGCAACAATCAGCCCCAGCATTTT.

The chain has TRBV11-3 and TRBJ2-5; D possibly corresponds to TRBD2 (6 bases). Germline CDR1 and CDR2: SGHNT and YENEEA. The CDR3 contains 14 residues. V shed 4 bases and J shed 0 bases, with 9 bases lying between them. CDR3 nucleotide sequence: TGTGCCAGCAGCTCGACTAGACACCAAGAGACCCAGTACTTC. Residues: CASSSTRHQETQYF.

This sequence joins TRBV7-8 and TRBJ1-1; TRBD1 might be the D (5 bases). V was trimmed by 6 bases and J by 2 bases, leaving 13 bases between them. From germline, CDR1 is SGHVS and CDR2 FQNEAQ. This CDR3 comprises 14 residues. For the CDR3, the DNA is TGTGCCAGCAGTTCTAGACAGATAAACACTGAAGCTTTCTTT. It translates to CASSSRQINTEAFF.

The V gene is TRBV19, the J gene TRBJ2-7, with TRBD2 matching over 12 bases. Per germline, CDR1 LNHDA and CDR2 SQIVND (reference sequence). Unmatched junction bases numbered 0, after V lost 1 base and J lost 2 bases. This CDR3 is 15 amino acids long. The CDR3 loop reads CASSIGTSGTYEQYF. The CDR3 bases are TGTGCCAGTAGTATAGGGACTAGCGGGACCTACGAGCAGTACTTC. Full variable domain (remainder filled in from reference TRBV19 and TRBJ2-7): DGGITQSPKYLFRKEGQNVTLSCEQNLNHDAMYWYRQDPGQGLRLIYYSQIVNDFQKGDIAEGYSVSREKKESFPLTVTSAQKNPTAFYLCASSIGTSGTYEQYFGPGTRLTVT.

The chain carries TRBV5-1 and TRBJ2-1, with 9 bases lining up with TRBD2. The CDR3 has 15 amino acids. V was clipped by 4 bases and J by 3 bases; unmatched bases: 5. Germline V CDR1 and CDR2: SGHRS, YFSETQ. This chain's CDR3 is CASSLGTSHYNEQFF. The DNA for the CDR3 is TGCGCCAGCAGCCTCGGGACTAGCCACTACAATGAGCAGTTCTTC.

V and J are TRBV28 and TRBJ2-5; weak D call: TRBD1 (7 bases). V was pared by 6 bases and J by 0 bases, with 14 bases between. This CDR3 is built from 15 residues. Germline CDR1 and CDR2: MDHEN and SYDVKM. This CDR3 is CASSDPGGYQETQYF. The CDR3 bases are TGTGCCAGCAGCGATCCAGGGGGGTACCAAGAGACCCAGTACTTC.

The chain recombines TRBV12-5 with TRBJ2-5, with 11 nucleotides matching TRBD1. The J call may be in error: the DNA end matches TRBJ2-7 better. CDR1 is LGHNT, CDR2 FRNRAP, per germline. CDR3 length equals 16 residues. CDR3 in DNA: TGTGCTAGTGGTTTAGCAGGGACAGGGGGGCCCTACGAGCAGTACTTC. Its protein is CASGLAGTGGPYEQYF.

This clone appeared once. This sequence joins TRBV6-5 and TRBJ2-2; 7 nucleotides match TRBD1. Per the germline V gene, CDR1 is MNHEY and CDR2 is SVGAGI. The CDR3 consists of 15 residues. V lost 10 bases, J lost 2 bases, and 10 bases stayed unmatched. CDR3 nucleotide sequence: TGTGCCACTATCGACAGGGAGCGTAACACCGGGGAGCTGTTTTTT. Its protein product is CATIDRERNTGELFF.

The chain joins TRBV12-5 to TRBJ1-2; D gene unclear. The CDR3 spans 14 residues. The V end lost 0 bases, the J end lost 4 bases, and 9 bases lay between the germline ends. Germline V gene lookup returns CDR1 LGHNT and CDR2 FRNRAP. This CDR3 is CASGLVPVSYGYTF. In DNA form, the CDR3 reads TGTGCTAGTGGTTTGGTACCGGTGTCCTATGGCTACACCTTC.

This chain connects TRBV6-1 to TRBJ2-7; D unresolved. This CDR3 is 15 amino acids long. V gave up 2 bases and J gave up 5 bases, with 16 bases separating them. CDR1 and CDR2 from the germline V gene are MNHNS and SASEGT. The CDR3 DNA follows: TGTGCCAGCAGTGAAAGATTTGTAGTCGTCGACGAGCAGTACTTC. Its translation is CASSERFVVVDEQYF.

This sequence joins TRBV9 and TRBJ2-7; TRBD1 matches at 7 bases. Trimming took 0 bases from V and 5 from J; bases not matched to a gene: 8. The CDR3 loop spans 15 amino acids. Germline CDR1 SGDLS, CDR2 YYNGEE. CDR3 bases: TGTGCCAGCAGCGTAGACGGCAGGGGGTCCAACGAGCAGTACTTC. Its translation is CASSVDGRGSNEQYF.

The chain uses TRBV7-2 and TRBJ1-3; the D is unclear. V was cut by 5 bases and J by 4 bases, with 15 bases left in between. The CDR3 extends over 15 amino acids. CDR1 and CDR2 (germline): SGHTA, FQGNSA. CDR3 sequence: CASSPAGVPGNTIYF. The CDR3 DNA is TGTGCCAGCAGCCCCGCCGGGGTTCCCGGAAACACCATATATTTT.

DNA of the CDR3: TGTGCCAGCAGCTTAGCGATCTCGGGGAACACTGAAGCTTTCTTT. Translated, it gives CASSLAISGNTEAFF. The chain recombines TRBV7-9 with TRBJ1-1, with D uncertain. Germline loops: CDR1 SEHNR, CDR2 FQNEAQ (reference sequence). The CDR3 has 15 residues. Trimming left V 0 bases short and J 1 base short, with 9 bases between.

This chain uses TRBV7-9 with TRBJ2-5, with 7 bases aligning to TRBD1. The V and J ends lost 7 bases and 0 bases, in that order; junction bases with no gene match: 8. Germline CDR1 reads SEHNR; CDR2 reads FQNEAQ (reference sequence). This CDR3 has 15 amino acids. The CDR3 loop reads CASKRGTVDQETQYF. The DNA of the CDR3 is TGTGCCAGCAAAAGGGGGACAGTGGACCAAGAGACCCAGTACTTC.

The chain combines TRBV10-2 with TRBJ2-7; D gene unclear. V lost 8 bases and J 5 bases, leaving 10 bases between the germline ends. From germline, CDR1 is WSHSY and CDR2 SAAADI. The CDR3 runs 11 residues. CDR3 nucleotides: TGCGCCAGCTCTCTATTCAACGAGCAGTACTTC. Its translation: CASSLFNEQYF.